The clone carrying this T cell receptor beta chain has only a few counts. The antigen remains unidentified. This sample is part of a study of T cell responses to AZD1222 COVID-19 vaccine. Measured with immunoSEQ multiplex PCR; TCRdb has only the in-frame clones, and not every one. The sample holds about 150,000 clones; about 94% are singletons and the top ten take 3.5% to 4.5%. V lost 6 bases and J lost 6; bases outside the gene matches: 8. The CDR3 contains 15 residues. In germline, CDR1 is SNHLY, CDR2 FYNNEI. Study-level findings and limits: Mapped onto spike, vaccine-associated CD4 TCRs spanned it and were dominant at 160-218 and 743-854. The sample set comprised mostly white British donors with more females, and clonal diversity was possibly underestimated. Without day 14 samples, only post-peak T cell repertoires were studied.

Sequencing used peripheral blood, obtained on day 0 of AZD1222 vaccination. The sequence was obtained from an adult in good health. The rearrangement uses TRBV2 and TRBJ1-4, with 9 nucleotides matching TRBD1. Written as DNA, the CDR3 is TGTGCCAGCAGCGGACAGGGGTTTTGGGATGAAAAACTGTTTTTT. Amino acids: CASSGQGFWDEKLFF.